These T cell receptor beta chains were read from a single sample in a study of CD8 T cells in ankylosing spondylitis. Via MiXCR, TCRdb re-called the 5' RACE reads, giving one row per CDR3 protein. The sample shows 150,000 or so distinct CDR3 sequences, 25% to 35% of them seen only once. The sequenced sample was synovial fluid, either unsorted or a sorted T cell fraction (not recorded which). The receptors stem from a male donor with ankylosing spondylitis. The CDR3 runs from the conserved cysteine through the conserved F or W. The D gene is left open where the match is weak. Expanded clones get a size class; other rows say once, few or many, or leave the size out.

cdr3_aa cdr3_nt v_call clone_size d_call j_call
CASSPTSANTGELFF TGTGCCAGCAGCCCGACTAGCGCGAACACCGGGGAGCTGTTTTTT TRBV7-8 many TRBD2 TRBJ2-2
CASSLPADTQYF TGCGCCAGCAGCTTACCGGCAGATACGCAGTATTTT TRBV5-1 . . TRBJ2-3
CASSYSGGGTEAFF TGTGCCAGCAGTTACTCCGGAGGGGGCACTGAAGCTTTCTTT TRBV6-5 . . TRBJ1-1
CASSPMRADITGELFF TGTGCCAGCTCACCAATGCGGGCAGACATCACCGGGGAGCTGTTTTTT TRBV18 . . TRBJ2-2
CASSLLAGYRNEQYF TGCGCCAGCAGCCTATTAGCGGGGTATCGGAACGAGCAGTACTTC TRBV5-1 few TRBD2 TRBJ2-7
CASTRFGAEAFF TGTGCCAGTACCCGGTTCGGGGCTGAAGCTTTCTTT TRBV6-5 . . TRBJ1-1
CASSPLGVGETQYF TGTGCTAGCAGTCCTCTTGGCGTTGGGGAGACCCAGTACTTC TRBV7-7 . . TRBJ2-5
CASSFTGSSYEQYF TGTGCCAGCAGTTTCACGGGGAGCTCCTACGAGCAGTACTTC TRBV12-3/TRBV12-4 few . TRBJ2-7
CATSDSRQVPNTQYF TGTGCCACCAGTGACAGCAGACAGGTTCCGAATACGCAGTATTTT TRBV24-1 . . TRBJ2-3
CASSWVEGNSPLHF TGTGCCAGCAGTTGGGTCGAGGGTAATTCACCCCTCCACTTT TRBV6-6 medium-sized . TRBJ1-6
CSVEGGPSEKLFF TGCAGCGTTGAGGGCGGTCCCAGTGAAAAACTGTTTTTT TRBV29-1 few . TRBJ1-4
CASSRSGAGGDEQYF TGTGCCAGCAGTCGTAGCGGGGCGGGAGGCGACGAGCAGTACTTC TRBV3-1 few TRBD2 TRBJ2-7
CASSLPYYGYTF TGTGCCAGCAGTTTACCGTACTATGGCTACACCTTC TRBV28 few . TRBJ1-2
CASSVSGSDTQYF TGTGCCAGCAGTGTATCGGGTTCTGATACGCAGTATTTT TRBV28 . . TRBJ2-3
CATRQGASYGYTF TGTGCCACCAGACAGGGGGCAAGCTATGGCTACACCTTC TRBV6-1 few TRBD1 TRBJ1-2
CASSSREPGELFF TGCGCCAGCAGCTCCAGGGAACCCGGGGAGCTGTTTTTT TRBV5-1 few . TRBJ2-2
CASSPRAGREETQYF TGTGCCAGCAGCCCCCGAGCGGGCCGCGAGGAGACCCAGTACTTC TRBV12-3/TRBV12-4 . . TRBJ2-5
CASSHWDLNTEAFF TGTGCCAGCAGCCATTGGGACCTAAACACTGAAGCTTTCTTT TRBV3-1 few . TRBJ1-1
CASSYSWGATDTQYF TGTGCCAGCAGTTACTCATGGGGGGCCACAGATACGCAGTATTTT TRBV6-5 many . TRBJ2-3
CASSPRQEATEAFF TGTGCCAGCTCACCACGACAGGAAGCCACTGAAGCTTTCTTT TRBV18 once . TRBJ1-1
CASSFQYQETQYF TGCGCCAGCAGCTTCCAGTACCAAGAGACCCAGTACTTC TRBV5-1 many . TRBJ2-5
CASSAGTSGSSDTQYF TGCGCCAGCAGCGCAGGGACTAGCGGGAGTTCCGATACGCAGTATTTT TRBV5-1 . TRBD2 TRBJ2-3
CSAPRRGEIYNEQFF TGCAGTGCACCACGGCGGGGGGAAATCTACAATGAGCAGTTCTTC TRBV20-1 . TRBD2 TRBJ2-1
CASSGGAGRSGANVLTF TGTGCCAGCAGTGGGGGGGCGGGGCGCTCTGGGGCCAACGTCCTGACTTTC TRBV7-2 once . TRBJ2-6
CASSETGGAYEQYF TGTGCCAGCAGTGAGACAGGGGGCGCCTACGAGCAGTACTTC TRBV28 few TRBD1 TRBJ2-7
CASSVSGGYSYEQYF TGTGCCAGCAGCGTTAGCGGGGGCTACTCCTACGAGCAGTACTTC TRBV7-2 few TRBD2 TRBJ2-7
CSAARTGPTYEQYF TGCAGTGCTGCTAGGACAGGACCGACCTACGAGCAGTACTTC TRBV20-1 . TRBD1 TRBJ2-7
CSWNPGTNQYF TGCTCTTGGAATCCCGGGACTAATCAGTATTTT TRBV20-1 many TRBD2 TRBJ2-3
CASSLIGYSSYEQYF TGTGCCAGCAGCTTAATTGGGTACAGCTCCTACGAGCAGTACTTC TRBV11-2 . . TRBJ2-7
CASSFAEAFF TGTGCCAGCAGTTTTGCTGAAGCTTTCTTT TRBV12-3/TRBV12-4 few . TRBJ1-1
CSASHTEAFF TGCAGTGCTTCCCACACTGAAGCTTTCTTT TRBV20-1 . . TRBJ1-1